The table lists the clone carrying this TCR beta chain with many counts. Its antigen is undetermined. These data belong to a study of blood T cells in healthy people across ages. Combining a sample-barcoded 5' primer with a J-beta primer mix, a second PCR ran for about 7 to 12 cycles. The authors tagged each cDNA molecule using a template-switch adaptor with 12 random nucleotides. All samples gave at least 2.5 million CDR3-containing paired-end reads. TCRdb used MiXCR to reprocess the 5' RACE reads, holding one entry per CDR3 protein. The data hold some 1,800,000 distinct CDR3 sequences, with around 40% observed a single time. The germline V gene has CDR1 SGHTA and CDR2 FQGNSA. V dropped 0 bases and J dropped 6; count of bases not matched to a gene: 2. This CDR3 region has 14 residues. Whole-study findings and limits: Naive CD4+ cell counts and diversity both ran higher in long-lived than in aged donors.

The source of this sequence is a human donor in good health. Sequencing input: blood. The rearrangement uses TRBV7-2 and TRBJ1-2; 9 nucleotides match TRBD1. In nucleotides, the CDR3 is TGTGCCAGCAGCTTAGCGGGACAGGGCCATGGCTACACCTTC. Translating it yields CASSLAGQGHGYTF.